This entry is about one T cell receptor beta chain. Antigen unknown. This sample was taken from a study of cytomegalovirus exposure and HLA in healthy donors. Whole-study findings and limits: Cytomegalovirus association was listed for around 180 TCR beta chains. Through in vitro validation, a few CMV-associated chains were shown to be specific for CMV antigens. The study found most TCR sequences rare, yet found some public TCRs in many donors.

This CDR3 has 18 residues. CDR1 is SGDLS and CDR2 is YYNGEE in the germline V gene. With V trimmed by 3 bases and J by 7 bases, 10 bases remained unmatched. The primer mix had 60 Vbeta and 13 Jbeta primers. TCRdb's table, derived via immunoSEQ multiplex PCR, lists solely in-frame clones and lacks some. The sample features 200,000 to 250,000 clones, with 0.75% to 1% in its top ten. This TCR derives from a woman aged 30 to 39 in good health and CMV-seropositive. The sequencing sample was made of PBMCs. The V gene is TRBV9, the J gene TRBJ2-1, with TRBD2 matching over 16 bases. As DNA, the CDR3 is TGTGCCAGCAGCGCGGGGACTAGCGGGAGGGCGCGAGGGAATGAGCAGTTCTTC. It codes for CASSAGTSGRARGNEQFF. The whole variable domain, remainder taken from reference TRBV9 and TRBJ2-1, is DSGVTQTPKHLITATGQRVTLRCSPRSGDLSVYWYQQSLDQGLQFLIQYYNGEERAKGNILERFSAQQFPDLHSELNLSSLELGDSALYFCASSAGTSGRARGNEQFFGPGTRLTVL.